Listed below are T cell receptor beta chains from one sample, sequenced in a study of OX40 agonist ivuxolimab in advanced cancers. The assay was immunoSEQ multiplex PCR, and TCRdb's table has in-frame clones only and misses some. The profile shows nearly 80,000 clones, 84% of them singletons. This material consisted of CD4+ or CD8+ T cells sorted from blood, taken in a trial of the OX40 agonist ivuxolimab. The receptors shown here come from an adult with an advanced solid tumor such as melanoma, head and neck, liver or kidney cancer. Both conserved end residues are part of each CDR3. D genes are given only for firm matches. The size of a clone is reported for some rows only, either as once, few or many, or as a class for expanded clones.

TRBV2	TRBJ1-5	-	-	TGTGCCAGCAGCTCAGAAGGGGGGAATCAGCCCCAGCATTTT	CASSSEGGNQPQHF
TRBV5-1	TRBJ2-7	-	-	TGTGCCAGCAGCCGCCCCCGACAGTCCTACGAGCAGTACTTC	CASSRPRQSYEQYF
TRBV4-3	TRBJ2-2	-	-	TGCGCCAGCAGCCAAGAGGGGACGAACACCGGGGAGCTGTTTTTT	CASSQEGTNTGELFF
TRBV7-6	TRBJ2-5	-	-	TGTGCCAGCAGCTTAGAGCCCGGTAGGGAAGAGACCCAGTACTTC	CASSLEPGREETQYF
TRBV9	TRBJ2-7	few	TRBD2	TGTGCCAGCAGCCAGGATAGCGGGGGGGCCTTTGACGAGCAGTACTTC	CASSQDSGGAFDEQYF
TRBV30	TRBJ1-4	-	-	TGTGCCTGGAGTCAAAAGGCAACTAATGAAAAACTGTTTTTT	CAWSQKATNEKLFF
TRBV18	TRBJ2-1	-	-	TGTGCCAGCTCACCATTCTCACAGGCCAATGAGCAGTTCTTC	CASSPFSQANEQFF
TRBV5-4	TRBJ2-1	-	TRBD1	TGTGCCAGCAGGAGTTCTGGACAGGGCGTCTACAATGAGCAGTTCTTC	CASRSSGQGVYNEQFF
TRBV7-9	TRBJ2-5	-	-	TGTGCCAGCAGCTTCGAGACCCCTCCGACCCAGTACTTC	CASSFETPPTQYF
TRBV5-6	TRBJ2-5	-	TRBD1	TGTGCCAGCAGCTTGGGTCACAGGGGAGAGACCCAGTACTTC	CASSLGHRGETQYF
TRBV5-1	TRBJ1-6	-	TRBD1	TGCGCCAGCAGTCGGGACAGAAATAATTCACCCCTCCACTTT	CASSRDRNNSPLHF
TRBV30	TRBJ2-7	few	-	TGTGCCTGGAGTACCCCGGGCTACAGCTCCTACGAGCAGTACTTC	CAWSTPGYSSYEQYF
TRBV5-4	TRBJ1-2	-	-	TGTGCCAGCAGCTTGAAAGGGATTGTCTATGGCTACACCTTC	CASSLKGIVYGYTF